The clone carrying this TCR beta chain was observed a few times. What it recognizes is unknown. The data originate from a study of beta chain features in type 1 diabetes. Across the whole study: Comparable age, gender and cell yields were observed in patients relative to healthy donors.

The whole isolated RNA underwent reverse transcription, so sequencing captured expressed TCRB transcripts. Using immunoSEQ multiplex PCR, the repertoire was profiled, and TCRdb retains in-frame clones only, with some absent. Among 120,000 to 150,000 clones listed, more than 9% were seen once. Findings of the study overall: A PCR bias possibly favoring shorter templates would apply equally to patients and controls.

Each sorted population was over 98% pure. This sequence was found in a man aged 18 to 29 in good health. The specimen sequenced was naive CD4+ T cells from blood.

CDR3 DNA: TGTGCCAGCAGGCCCACCGGGACAGGGGAAGAGACCCAGTACTTC. This translates into CASRPTGTGEETQYF. The chain uses TRBV28 and TRBJ2-5, with 10 bases identical to TRBD1. J was trimmed by 3 bases and V by 6 bases; bases with no gene match: 7. Germline lookup yields CDR1 MDHEN and CDR2 SYDVKM. The CDR3 length is 15 residues.